This note documents a single T cell receptor beta chain sequence. Its antigen is not identified. This sample stems from a study of T-cell memory formation after mild COVID-19. cDNA libraries for TCR alpha and TCR beta, carrying sample barcodes and UMIs, came from 5'RACE with constant-segment primers. TCRdb analysed the 5' RACE reads with MiXCR anew, one entry per CDR3 protein. Of roughly 130,000 distinct CDR3 sequences listed, roughly 15% are singletons. CDR3 length: 13 amino acids. Germline V CDR1 and CDR2: DFQATT, SNEGSKA (reference sequence). Trimming left V 6 bases short and J 1 base short, with 11 bases between. Points from the study as a whole: Prior to infection, memory already included some responding clones, suggesting cross-reactive memory joined. Contracting clones from day 15 to 85 had balanced CD4/CD8; later expanders favoured CD4+. Largely, contracting CD4+ clones fell within CM and EM, and contracting CD8+ clones within EMRA.

This chain joins TRBV20-1 and TRBJ2-3; D is perhaps TRBD2 (6 bases). The sample consisted of PBMCs or a T cell subset sorted from them (not recorded which). This receptor was obtained from an adult woman who had mild COVID-19 (a few samples of this study predate the infection). Cell type and time point are not known. The CDR3 DNA follows: TGCAGTGCAGGTAGCGGAGGCACAGATACGCAGTATTTT. This sequence encodes CSAGSGGTDTQYF.